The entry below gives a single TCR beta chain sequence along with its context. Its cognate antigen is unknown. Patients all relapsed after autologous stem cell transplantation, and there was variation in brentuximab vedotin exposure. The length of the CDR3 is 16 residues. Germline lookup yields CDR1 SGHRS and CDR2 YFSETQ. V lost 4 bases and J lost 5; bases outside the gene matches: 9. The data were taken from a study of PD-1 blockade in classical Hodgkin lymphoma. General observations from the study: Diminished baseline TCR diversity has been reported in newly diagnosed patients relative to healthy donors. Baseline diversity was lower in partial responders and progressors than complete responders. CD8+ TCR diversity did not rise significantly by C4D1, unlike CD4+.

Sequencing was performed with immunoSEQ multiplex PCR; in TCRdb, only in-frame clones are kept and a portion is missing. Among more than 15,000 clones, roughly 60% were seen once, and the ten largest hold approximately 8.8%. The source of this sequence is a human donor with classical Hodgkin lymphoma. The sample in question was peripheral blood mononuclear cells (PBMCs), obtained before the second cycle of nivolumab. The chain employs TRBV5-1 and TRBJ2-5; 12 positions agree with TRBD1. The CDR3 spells CASSEAGTGGRETQYF. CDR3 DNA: TGCGCCAGCAGCGAGGCCGGGACAGGGGGCCGGGAGACCCAGTACTTC.